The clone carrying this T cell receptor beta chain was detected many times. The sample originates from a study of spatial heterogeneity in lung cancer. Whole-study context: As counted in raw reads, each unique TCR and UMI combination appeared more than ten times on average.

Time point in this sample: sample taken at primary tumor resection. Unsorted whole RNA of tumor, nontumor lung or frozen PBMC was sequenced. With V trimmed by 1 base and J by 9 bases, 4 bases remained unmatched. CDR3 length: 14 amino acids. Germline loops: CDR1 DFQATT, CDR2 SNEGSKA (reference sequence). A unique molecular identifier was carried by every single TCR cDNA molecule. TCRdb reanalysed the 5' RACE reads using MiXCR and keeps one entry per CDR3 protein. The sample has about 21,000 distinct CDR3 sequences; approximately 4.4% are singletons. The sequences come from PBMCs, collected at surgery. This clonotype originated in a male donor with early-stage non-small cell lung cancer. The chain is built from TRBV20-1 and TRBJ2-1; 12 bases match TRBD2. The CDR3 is CSARGLAGEGEQFF. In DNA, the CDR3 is TGCAGTGCTAGAGGACTAGCGGGGGAGGGTGAGCAGTTCTTC.